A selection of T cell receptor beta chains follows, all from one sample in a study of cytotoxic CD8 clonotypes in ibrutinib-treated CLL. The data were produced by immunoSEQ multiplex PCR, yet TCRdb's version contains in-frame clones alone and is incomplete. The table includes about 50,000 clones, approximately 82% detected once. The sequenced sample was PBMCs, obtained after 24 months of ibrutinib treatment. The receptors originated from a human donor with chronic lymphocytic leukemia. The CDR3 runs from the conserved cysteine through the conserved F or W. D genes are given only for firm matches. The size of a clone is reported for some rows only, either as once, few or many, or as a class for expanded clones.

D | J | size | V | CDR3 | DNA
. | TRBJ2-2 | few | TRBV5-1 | CASSLPGSTGELFF | TGCGCCAGCAGCTTACCCGGGAGCACCGGGGAGCTGTTTTTT
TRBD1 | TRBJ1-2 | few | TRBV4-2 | CASSQGWDRSDYGYTF | TGTGCCAGCAGCCAAGGGTGGGACAGGTCGGACTATGGCTACACCTTC
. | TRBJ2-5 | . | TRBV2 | CASREPRSDSILQTQYF | TGTGCCAGCAGGGAACCCCGATCCGACAGTATCCTCCAGACCCAGTACTTC
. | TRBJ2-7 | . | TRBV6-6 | CASSYTGDYEQYF | TGTGCCAGCAGCTATACAGGTGACTACGAGCAGTACTTC
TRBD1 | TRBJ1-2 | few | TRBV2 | CASSEQQGTSNYGYTF | TGTGCCAGCAGCGAACAACAGGGGACCTCCAACTATGGCTACACCTTC
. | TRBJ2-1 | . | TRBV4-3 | CASSPTGSDYNEQFF | TGCGCCAGCAGCCCCACCGGAAGCGACTACAATGAGCAGTTCTTC
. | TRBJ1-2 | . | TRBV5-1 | CASSPAGSGYTF | TGCGCCAGCAGCCCGGCGGGGTCTGGCTACACCTTC
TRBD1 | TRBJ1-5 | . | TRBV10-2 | CASSDWGRGRGDQPQHF | TGCGCCAGCAGTGACTGGGGCAGGGGGCGCGGGGATCAGCCCCAGCATTTT
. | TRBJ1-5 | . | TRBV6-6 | CASSQRGAEPQHF | TGTGCCAGCAGCCAACGGGGGGCAGAGCCCCAGCATTTT
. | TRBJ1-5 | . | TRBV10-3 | CAISVDSNQPQHF | TGTGCCATCAGTGTAGATAGCAATCAGCCCCAGCATTTT
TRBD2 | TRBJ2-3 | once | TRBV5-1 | CASSLEVGGRADTQYF | TGCGCCAGCAGCTTGGAGGTGGGAGGGAGGGCAGATACGCAGTATTTT
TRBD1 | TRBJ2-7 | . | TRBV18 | CASSRTGRGNEQYF | TGTGCCAGCTCAAGGACAGGGCGGGGTAACGAGCAGTACTTC
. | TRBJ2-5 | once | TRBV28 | CASSRPGLSQETQYF | TGTGCCAGCAGTCGACCAGGGCTCTCCCAAGAGACCCAGTACTTC
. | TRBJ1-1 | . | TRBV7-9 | CASSLWAETEAFF | TGTGCCAGCAGCTTATGGGCAGAGACTGAAGCTTTCTTT
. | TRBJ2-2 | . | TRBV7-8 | CASSLEVGQVGTGELFF | TGTGCCAGCAGCTTAGAGGTCGGGCAAGTAGGGACCGGGGAGCTGTTTTTT
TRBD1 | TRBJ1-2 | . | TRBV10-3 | CAISESGQGKNYGYTF | TGTGCCATCAGTGAGTCGGGACAGGGGAAAAACTATGGCTACACCTTC
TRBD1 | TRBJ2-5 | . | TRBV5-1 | CASSFGTGDLETQYF | TGCGCCAGCAGCTTCGGGACAGGGGATTTGGAGACCCAGTACTTC
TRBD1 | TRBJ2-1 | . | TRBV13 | CASRDSGTGSYNEQFF | TGTGCCAGCAGGGATAGTGGGACAGGGTCCTACAATGAGCAGTTCTTC
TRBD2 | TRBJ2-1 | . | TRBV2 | CASSEGLAGGLDNEQFF | TGTGCCAGCAGTGAAGGACTAGCGGGAGGATTGGACAATGAGCAGTTCTTC
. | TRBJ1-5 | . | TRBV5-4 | CASSSGAGDQPQHF | TGTGCCAGCAGCTCGGGGGCGGGGGATCAGCCCCAGCATTTT
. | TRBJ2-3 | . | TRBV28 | CASSLFGTITDTQYF | TGTGCCAGCAGTTTATTCGGGACAATCACAGATACGCAGTATTTT
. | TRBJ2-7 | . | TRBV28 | CASSLPGLSYEQYF | TGTGCCAGCAGCCTGCCGGGACTCTCCTACGAGCAGTACTTC
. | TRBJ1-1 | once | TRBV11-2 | CASSLVVGLGAFF | TGTGCCAGCAGCTTAGTAGTCGGCCTTGGGGCTTTCTTT
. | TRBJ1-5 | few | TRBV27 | CASSLGGKYQPQHF | TGTGCCAGCAGTTTAGGGGGGAAATATCAGCCCCAGCATTTT
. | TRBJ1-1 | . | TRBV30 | CAWIRAVNTEAFF | TGTGCCTGGATAAGGGCAGTTAACACTGAAGCTTTCTTT
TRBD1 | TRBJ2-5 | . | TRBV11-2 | CASSPGTGKQETQYF | TGTGCCAGCAGCCCCGGGACAGGGAAACAAGAGACCCAGTACTTC
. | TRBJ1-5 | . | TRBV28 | CASSFLNQDQPQHF | TGTGCCAGCAGTTTCCTTAACCAGGATCAGCCCCAGCATTTT
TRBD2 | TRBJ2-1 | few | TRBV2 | CASRSGTSGNEQFF | TGTGCCAGCAGGAGTGGGACTAGCGGGAATGAGCAGTTCTTC
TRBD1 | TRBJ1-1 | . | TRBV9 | CASSDTGTGIAEAFF | TGTGCCAGCAGCGATACCGGGACAGGGATCGCTGAAGCTTTCTTT
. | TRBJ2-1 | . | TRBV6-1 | CASRMGQTTGFEQFF | TGTGCCAGCAGGATGGGACAAACGACGGGTTTTGAGCAGTTCTTC
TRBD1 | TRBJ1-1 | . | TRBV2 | CASFLRDSSVTEAFF | TGTGCCAGCTTTCTTCGGGACAGCTCTGTGACTGAAGCTTTCTTT
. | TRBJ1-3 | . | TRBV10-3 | CAISESYRAGGNTIYF | TGTGCCATCAGTGAAAGTTACAGGGCAGGAGGAAACACCATATATTTT
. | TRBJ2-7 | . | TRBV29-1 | CSVEDDVAYEQYF | TGCAGCGTTGAAGATGACGTAGCCTACGAGCAGTACTTC
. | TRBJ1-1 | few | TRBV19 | CASSIDRQNTEAFF | TGTGCCAGTAGTATAGATCGGCAGAACACTGAAGCTTTCTTT
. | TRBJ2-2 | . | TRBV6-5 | CASGPGVDTGELFF | TGTGCCAGCGGGCCGGGAGTAGACACCGGGGAGCTGTTTTTT
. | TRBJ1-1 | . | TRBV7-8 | CASSLERTSLGKAFF | TGTGCCAGCAGCTTAGAAAGGACCTCCTTGGGCAAAGCTTTCTTT
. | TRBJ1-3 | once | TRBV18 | CASSPTAGRGNTIYF | TGTGCCAGCTCACCAACTGCAGGCCGTGGAAACACCATATATTTT
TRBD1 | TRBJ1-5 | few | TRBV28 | CASSLGQGNQPQHF | TGTGCCAGCAGTTTAGGACAGGGCAATCAGCCCCAGCATTTT
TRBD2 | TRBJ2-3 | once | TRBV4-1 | CASSQAGLAPDTQYF | TGCGCCAGCAGCCAAGCGGGACTAGCGCCAGATACGCAGTATTTT
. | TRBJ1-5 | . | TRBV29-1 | CSGSQGSNQPQHF | TGCAGCGGCAGTCAGGGTAGCAATCAGCCCCAGCATTTT
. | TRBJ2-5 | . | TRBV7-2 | CASSPIRGKETQYF | TGTGCCAGCAGCCCCATACGGGGAAAAGAGACCCAGTACTTC
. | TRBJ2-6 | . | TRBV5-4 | CASSLARLRDRANVLTF | TGTGCCAGCAGCTTGGCCCGTTTGCGGGACAGGGCCAACGTCCTGACTTTC
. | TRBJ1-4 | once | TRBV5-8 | CASSLEGEHSEKLFF | TGTGCCAGCAGCTTGGAAGGGGAGCATAGCGAAAAACTGTTTTTT
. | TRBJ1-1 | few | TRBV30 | CAWKRVNTEAFF | TGTGCCTGGAAACGAGTAAACACTGAAGCTTTCTTT
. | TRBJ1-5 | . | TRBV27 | CASSFTGDSQPQHF | TGTGCCAGCAGTTTTACCGGGGATAGTCAGCCCCAGCATTTT
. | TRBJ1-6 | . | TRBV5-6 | CASSLGQYDNSPLHF | TGTGCCAGCAGCTTGGGACAGTACGATAATTCACCCCTCCACTTT
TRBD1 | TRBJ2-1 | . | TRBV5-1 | CASTHEVGQGSNEQFF | TGCGCCAGCACACACGAAGTTGGACAGGGGAGTAATGAGCAGTTCTTC
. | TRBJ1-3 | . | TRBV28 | CASSFGSGNTIYF | TGTGCCAGCAGTTTCGGCTCTGGAAACACCATATATTTT
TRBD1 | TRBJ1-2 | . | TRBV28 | CASTLDRVYGYTF | TGTGCCAGCACCTTGGACAGGGTCTATGGCTACACCTTC
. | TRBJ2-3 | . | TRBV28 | CASSLRDTQYF | TGTGCCAGCAGTTTAAGGGATACGCAGTATTTT
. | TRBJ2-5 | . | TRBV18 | CASSPLEGATQYF | TGTGCCAGCTCACCTCTCGAAGGGGCGACCCAGTACTTC